This T cell receptor beta chain comes out of a study of blood T cell repertoires in COVID-19. Study information: Sites in the United States, Italy and Spain provided acute and convalescent COVID-19 samples. From T cells, B-cell-depleted T cells, or PBMCs came the material, which was cDNA or gDNA.

In the authors' workflow: Nucleated cell number was recorded as an estimate derived from reference gene primer amplification. Assay used: immunoSEQ multiplex PCR; TCRdb lists only in-frame clones, some missing. Clonal size and the V and J genes are those of that table, whereas D and trimming came from the DNA. The data show 110,000 to 150,000 clones, around 89% seen once. Trimming removed 0 bases from V and 5 bases from J, with 12 bases in between. This CDR3 is 15 amino acids long. Germline V gene lookup returns CDR1 SGHRS and CDR2 YFSETQ. The receptor was derived from a man aged 55 to 70 with active or convalescent COVID-19. The sequencing input was peripheral blood. The chain employs TRBV5-1 and TRBJ1-3, with a possible D match to TRBD1 (6 bases). This CDR3 is CASSLEGDGRNTIYF. As DNA, the CDR3 is TGCGCCAGCAGCTTGGAGGGGGACGGAAGAAACACCATATATTTT.